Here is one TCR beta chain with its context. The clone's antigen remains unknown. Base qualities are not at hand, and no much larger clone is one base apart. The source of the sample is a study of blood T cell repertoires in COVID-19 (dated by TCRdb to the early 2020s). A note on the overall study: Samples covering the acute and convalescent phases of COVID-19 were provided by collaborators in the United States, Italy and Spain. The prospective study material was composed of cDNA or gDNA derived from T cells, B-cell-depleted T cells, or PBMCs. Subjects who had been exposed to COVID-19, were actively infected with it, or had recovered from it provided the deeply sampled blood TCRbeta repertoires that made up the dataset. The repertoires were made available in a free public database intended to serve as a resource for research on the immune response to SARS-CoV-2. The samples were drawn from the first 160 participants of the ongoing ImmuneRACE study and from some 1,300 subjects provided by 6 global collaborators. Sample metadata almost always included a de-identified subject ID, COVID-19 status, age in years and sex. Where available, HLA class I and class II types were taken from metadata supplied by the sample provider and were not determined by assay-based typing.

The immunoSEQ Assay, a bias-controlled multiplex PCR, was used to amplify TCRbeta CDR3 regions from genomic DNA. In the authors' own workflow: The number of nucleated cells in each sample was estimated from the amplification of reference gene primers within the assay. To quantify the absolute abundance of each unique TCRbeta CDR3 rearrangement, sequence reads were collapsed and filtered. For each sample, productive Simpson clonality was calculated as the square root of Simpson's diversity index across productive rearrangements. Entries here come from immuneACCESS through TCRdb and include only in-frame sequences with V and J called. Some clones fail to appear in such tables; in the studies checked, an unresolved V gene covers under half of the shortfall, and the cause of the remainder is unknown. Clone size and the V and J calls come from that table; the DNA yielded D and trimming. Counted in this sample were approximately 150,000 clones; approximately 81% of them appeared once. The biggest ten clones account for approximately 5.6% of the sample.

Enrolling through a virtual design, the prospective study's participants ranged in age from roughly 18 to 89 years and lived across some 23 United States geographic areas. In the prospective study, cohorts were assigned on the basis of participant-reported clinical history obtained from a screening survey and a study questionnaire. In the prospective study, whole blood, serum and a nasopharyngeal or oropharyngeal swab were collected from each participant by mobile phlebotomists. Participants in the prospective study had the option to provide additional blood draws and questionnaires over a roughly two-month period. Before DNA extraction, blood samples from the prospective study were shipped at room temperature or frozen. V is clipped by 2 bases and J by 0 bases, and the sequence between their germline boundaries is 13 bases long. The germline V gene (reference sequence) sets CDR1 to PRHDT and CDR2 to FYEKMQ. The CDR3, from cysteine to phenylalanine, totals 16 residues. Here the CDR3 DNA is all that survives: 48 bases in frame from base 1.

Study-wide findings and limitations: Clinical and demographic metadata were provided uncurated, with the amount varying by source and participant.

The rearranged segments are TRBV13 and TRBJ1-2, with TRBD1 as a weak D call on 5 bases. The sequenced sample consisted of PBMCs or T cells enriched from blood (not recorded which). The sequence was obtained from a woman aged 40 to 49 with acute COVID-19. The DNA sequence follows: TGTGCCAGCAGCTTATGGGGGGACGAAGCTAACTATGGCTACACCTTC. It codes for CASSLWGDEANYGYTF.